The 28 T cell receptor beta chains below come from one sample, sequenced in a study of control samples from healthy donors and cancer patients. Sequencing used immunoSEQ multiplex PCR; TCRdb keeps in-frame clones, though not all of them. This sample has about 130,000 clones, with just under 95% found just once. The sample comprised blood. The receptors derive from a man aged 18 to 30 in good health.

This sequence joins TRBV9 and TRBJ2-3; 13 positions agree with TRBD2. The J segment lost 4 bases and the V segment lost 3 bases, leaving 5 bases of the junction unmatched. Looked up from germline, CDR1 is SGDLS and CDR2 is YYNGEE. This CDR3 has 16 amino acids. CDR3 DNA: TGTGCCAGCAGCGAACTAGCGGGGGGGCCCCCAGATACGCAGTATTTT. The encoded protein is CASSELAGGPPDTQYF.

The chain is built from TRBV14 and TRBJ2-3; weak D call: TRBD2 (6 bases). Germline V gene data show CDR1 as SGHDN and CDR2 as FVKESK. The CDR3 length is 14 residues. Trimming took 6 bases from V and 3 from J, leaving 13 bases between them. The CDR3 region is CASRRGVWTDTQYF. The CDR3 DNA reads TGTGCCAGCAGGCGGGGAGTATGGACAGATACGCAGTATTTT.

This sequence joins TRBV30 and TRBJ1-1; unclear D gene. Germline CDR1 GTSNPN, CDR2 SVGIG (reference sequence). V gave up 4 bases and J gave up 1 base, with 4 bases separating them. CDR3 length: 11 amino acids. CDR3 nucleotide sequence: TGTGCCTGGAATGGGAACACTGAAGCTTTCTTT. Amino acid sequence: CAWNGNTEAFF.

The chain carries TRBV5-1 and TRBJ2-7; no clear D gene. CDR3 size: 14 residues. CDR1 is SGHRS and CDR2 is YFSETQ in the germline V gene. Trimming shortened V by 4 bases and J by 2 bases, and 13 bases separated the two germline ends. The CDR3 sequence: CASSLWVGTYEQYF. The CDR3 DNA sequence: TGCGCCAGCAGCCTTTGGGTGGGTACCTACGAGCAGTACTTC.

The gene calls are TRBV2 and TRBJ1-6, with D maybe TRBD1 (5 bases). CDR1 SNHLY and CDR2 FYNNEI come from the germline V gene. This CDR3 is 16 amino acids long. The V end lost 6 bases, the J end lost 5 bases, and 17 bases lay between the germline ends. Written as DNA, the CDR3 is TGTGCCAGCAGCGAGCAAGGTGGGGCTAATAATTCACCCCTCCACTTT. Translated: CASSEQGGANNSPLHF.

The chain has TRBV2 and TRBJ1-5; the D gene is possibly TRBD1 (5 bases). The CDR3 covers 15 residues. Trimming took off 3 bases at V and 4 bases at J, with 13 bases between the two ends. Germline values: CDR1 SNHLY, CDR2 FYNNEI. The CDR3 loop is CASSDNPGPNQPQHF. CDR3 coding DNA: TGTGCCAGCAGTGATAACCCAGGGCCAAATCAGCCCCAGCATTTT.

The chain is built from TRBV15 and TRBJ2-3; D may correspond to TRBD1 or TRBD2 (6 bases each). Trimming removed 5 bases from V and 2 bases from J, with 17 bases in between. CDR1 and CDR2 (germline): LNHNV, YYDKDF (reference sequence). This CDR3 has 16 residues. CDR3 sequence (DNA): TGTGCCACCAGCCCCAGGGGAGGAGGAGTCACAGATACGCAGTATTTT. Its protein is CATSPRGGGVTDTQYF. The full variable domain, its missing parts supplied by reference TRBV15 and TRBJ2-3, is DAMVIQNPRYQVTQFGKPVTLSCSQTLNHNVMYWYQQKSSQAPKLLFHYYDKDFNNEADTPDNFQSRRPNTSFCFLDIRSPGLGDTAMYLCATSPRGGGVTDTQYFGPGTRLTVL.

The chain employs TRBV15 and TRBJ1-3; D may be TRBD1 (5 bases). The CDR3 has 15 residues. V was cut by 0 bases and J by 1 base, with 7 bases left in between. Germline V gives CDR1 LNHNV, CDR2 YYDKDF (reference sequence). The CDR3 reads CATSRDAGSGNTIYF. CDR3 in DNA: TGTGCCACCAGCAGAGATGCAGGGTCTGGAAACACCATATATTTT.

The chain is built from TRBV6-5 and TRBJ2-7; 10 positions agree with TRBD2. The CDR3 has 16 amino acids. Germline values: CDR1 MNHEY, CDR2 SVGAGI. The V segment lost 2 bases and the J segment 7 bases; nucleotides outside the gene matches: 11. The CDR3 sequence is CASSYGLAGALREQYF. The CDR3 region has the DNA TGTGCCAGCAGTTACGGGCTAGCGGGGGCCCTGAGGGAGCAGTACTTC.

The chain carries TRBV6-2 or TRBV6-3 and TRBJ2-1; 7 nucleotides match TRBD1. With V trimmed by 4 bases and J by 6 bases, 12 bases remained unmatched. This CDR3 spans 16 amino acids. Per the germline V gene, CDR1 is MNHEY and CDR2 is SVGEGT. The CDR3: CASSSKTGIIGNEQFF. In DNA, the CDR3 is TGTGCCAGCAGTTCCAAGACAGGGATTATCGGCAATGAGCAGTTCTTC.

This clone was seen only once. The rearrangement uses TRBV27 and TRBJ1-1, with 7 bases that match TRBD1. The trim removed 0 bases at V and 5 bases at J, leaving 3 bases unmatched. Germline V gene sequence: CDR1 MNHEY, CDR2 SMNVEV (reference sequence). The CDR3 totals 14 residues. CDR3 loop: CASSLSQGGTEAFF. The CDR3 nucleotides read TGTGCCAGCAGTTTATCCCAGGGGGGGACTGAAGCTTTCTTT.

The chain employs TRBV5-4 and TRBJ1-4; D gene ambiguous. V was cut by 1 base and J by 6 bases, with 10 bases left in between. The V gene's germline CDR1 is SGHNT and CDR2 YYREEE (reference sequence). The CDR3 has 14 residues. CDR3 DNA: TGTGCCAGCAGCTTGTCACCTCCCGATGAAAAACTGTTTTTT. Translation gives CASSLSPPDEKLFF.

The chain recombines TRBV2 with TRBJ2-1; the match to TRBD2 covers 12 bases. Germline V gene sequence: CDR1 SNHLY, CDR2 FYNNEI. The CDR3 sequence is 16 residues long. V lost 6 bases, J lost 6 bases, and 9 bases stayed unmatched. As DNA, the CDR3 is TGTGCCAGCAGAGCACCAACTAGCGGGGGGCGCAATGAGCAGTTCTTC. It specifies CASRAPTSGGRNEQFF.

Comment on this clone: One end of the junction fails to match germline, which may point to a read error. Written as DNA, the CDR3 is TGCGCCAGCAGTGAAGGGGCTAGCGGGGCCGAGACCCGGTACTTC. Amino acids: CASSEGASGAETRYF. V is TRBV10-2 and J is TRBJ2-5; TRBD2 matches 9 bases. This CDR3 is 15 amino acids long. Germline V gene sequence: CDR1 WSHSY, CDR2 SAAADI.

The chain is built from TRBV29-1 and TRBJ1-1, with 9 bases that match TRBD1. Germline lookup yields CDR1 SQVTM and CDR2 ANQGSEA. J lost 0 bases, V lost 8 bases, and 10 bases had no gene match. This CDR3 region has 15 residues. CDR3 bases: TGCAGCACGACAGGGGGTTGGGGAATGAACACTGAAGCTTTCTTT. Translated, it gives CSTTGGWGMNTEAFF.

The genes are TRBV6-5 and TRBJ1-2, with D possibly matching TRBD1 (5 bases). Between the trimmed V and J ends, which lost 8 bases and 4 bases, there was a span of 17 bases. The CDR3 runs 14 residues. Germline loops: CDR1 MNHEY, CDR2 SVGAGI. In DNA, the CDR3 is TGTGCCAGCGACAATCCTATGGGGCTCTATGGCTACACCTTC. Encoded protein: CASDNPMGLYGYTF.

The chain has TRBV27 and TRBJ1-2; the D is unclear. Trimming took off 2 bases at V and 2 bases at J, with 15 bases between the two ends. Germline V lookup: CDR1 MNHEY, CDR2 SMNVEV (reference sequence). The CDR3 runs 16 residues. The CDR3 DNA reads TGTGCCAGCAGTTTAGACCCGCAACCGGGGAACTATGGCTACACCTTC. Translation gives CASSLDPQPGNYGYTF.

The chain combines TRBV6-5 with TRBJ2-5; 8 bases are shared with TRBD2. J was trimmed by 2 bases and V by 0 bases; bases with no gene match: 5. Germline-derived CDR1 and CDR2 are MNHEY and SVGAGI. This CDR3 contains 16 residues. The chain's CDR3 is CASSYSAGGGQETQYF. For the CDR3, the DNA is TGTGCCAGCAGTTACTCGGCGGGGGGCGGACAAGAGACCCAGTACTTC.

The CDR3, as DNA: TGTGCCAGCAGTGAGTCGGTGCCTTACTCTGGAAACACCATATATTTT. Its translation is CASSESVPYSGNTIYF. The V gene is TRBV6-1, the J gene TRBJ1-3; D is unclear. V lost 3 bases, J lost 0 bases, and 12 bases lay in between. This CDR3 is 16 amino acids long. Germline V CDR1 and CDR2: MNHNS, SASEGT.

The V gene is TRBV7-6, the J gene TRBJ2-7, with TRBD2 as a possible D gene (7 bases). Germline CDR1 SGHVS, CDR2 FNYEAQ. V lost 8 bases, J lost 0 bases, and 17 bases lay in between. This CDR3 comprises 15 residues. The CDR3 DNA follows: TGTGCCAGCGCCCGAGGGCGGGGGCCCTCCTACGAGCAGTACTTC. It codes for CASARGRGPSYEQYF.

The chain is built from TRBV6-2 or TRBV6-3 and TRBJ1-1, with D unresolved. CDR1 and CDR2 (germline): MNHEY, SVGEGT. This CDR3 contains 13 residues. V lost 2 bases and J 5 bases, leaving 9 bases between the germline ends. For the CDR3, the DNA is TGTGCCAGCAGTTACGGTCGGGAGACTGAAGCTTTCTTT. Translation gives CASSYGRETEAFF.

This chain uses TRBV5-1 with TRBJ1-6; D is uncertain. The length of the CDR3 is 15 residues. Per germline, CDR1 SGHRS and CDR2 YFSETQ. Deletions cut 5 bases from V and 6 bases from J, with 15 bases between. The CDR3 DNA sequence: TGCGCCAGCAGTACTAGGACGGATACTAATTCACCCCTCCACTTT. It yields the protein CASSTRTDTNSPLHF. Full variable domain (rest looked up from reference TRBV5-1 and TRBJ1-6): KAGVTQTPRYLIKTRGQQVTLSCSPISGHRSVSWYQQTPGQGLQFLFEYFSETQRNKGNFPGRFSGRQFSNSRSEMNVSTLELGDSALYLCASSTRTDTNSPLHFGNGTRLTVT.

The chain couples TRBV11-2 to TRBJ1-1; D ambiguous. Trimming shortened V by 1 base and J by 5 bases, and 14 bases separated the two germline ends. The germline V gene encodes CDR1 SGHAT and CDR2 FQNNGV. The CDR3 sequence is 15 residues long. The CDR3, as DNA: TGTGCCAGCAGCTTAGTAGGCTTCAGACGTACTGAAGCTTTCTTT. Its translation is CASSLVGFRRTEAFF.

The chain combines TRBV6-5 with TRBJ2-3; D is perhaps TRBD1 (6 bases). CDR1 is MNHEY, CDR2 SVGAGI, per germline. This CDR3 spans 15 amino acids. V lost 6 bases to trimming and J lost 4 bases, with 17 bases between them. The CDR3 sequence is CASRATGSAADTQYF. The CDR3 coding sequence is TGTGCCAGCAGGGCTACAGGGTCTGCCGCAGATACGCAGTATTTT.

The rearrangement joins TRBV14 to TRBJ2-7, with 13 bases lining up with TRBD2. This CDR3 spans 15 amino acids. After removal of 4 bases from V and 2 bases from J, the junction contained 2 bases not matched to a gene. CDR1 and CDR2 from the germline V gene are SGHDN and FVKESK. Here the CDR3 DNA reads TGTGCCAGCAGCCCTACTAGCGGGGGGGCCTACGAGCAGTACTTC. Amino acids: CASSPTSGGAYEQYF.

In this sample, this clone turned up once. The chain has TRBV11-2 and TRBJ2-5, with D hard to call. The CDR3 runs 13 residues. V was cut by 5 bases and J by 1 base, with 8 bases left in between. CDR1 SGHAT and CDR2 FQNNGV come from the germline V gene. The CDR3 region is CASSPQIQETQYF. Here the CDR3 DNA reads TGTGCCAGCAGCCCCCAAATCCAAGAGACCCAGTACTTC.

The DNA of the CDR3 is TGTGCCAGCAGTGTTACTAGCGGATCATTCGATACGCAGTATTTT. Translation: CASSVTSGSFDTQYF. The chain has TRBV2 and TRBJ2-3; 8 bases are a match to TRBD2. Unmatched junction bases numbered 9, after V lost 4 bases and J lost 6 bases. Looked up from germline, CDR1 is SNHLY and CDR2 is FYNNEI. CDR3 size: 15 residues. The entire variable domain, with the rest obtained from reference TRBV2 and TRBJ2-3, is as follows: EPEVTQTPSHQVTQMGQEVILRCVPISNHLYFYWYRQILGQKVEFLVSFYNNEISEKSEIFDDQFSVERPDGSNFTLKIRSTKLEDSAMYFCASSVTSGSFDTQYFGPGTRLTVL.

This sequence joins TRBV5-4 and TRBJ2-6, with D unclear. Germline CDR1 SGHNT, CDR2 YYREEE (reference sequence). Trimming removed 0 bases from V and 0 bases from J, with 7 bases in between. This CDR3 is built from 16 residues. In nucleotides, the CDR3 is TGTGCCAGCAGCTTGGACTCCCCCTCTGGGGCCAACGTCCTGACTTTC. Amino acids: CASSLDSPSGANVLTF.